A selection of T cell receptor beta chains follows, all from one sample in a study of T-cell reconstitution after alpha-beta-depleted transplantation in children. TCRdb independently ran MiXCR on the PCR reads; one entry per CDR3 protein. This table has about 980,000 distinct CDR3 sequences, roughly 31% appearing once. Here the sequenced sample was PBMCs, mostly from graft donor cells, taken 360 days after TCRalphabeta/CD19-depleted stem cell transplant. All receptors come from a boy younger than two who had a stem cell transplant for SCID, so the T cells may come from the graft donor. Both conserved end residues are part of each CDR3. The order of the fields is J gene, D gene, V gene, clone size, CDR3 protein, CDR3 DNA. D genes are given only for firm matches. Size is omitted from some rows. Given values are once, few, many or a class for expanded clones.

TRBJ2-1 | TRBD1 | TRBV5-1 | - | CASSFRTGYNEQFF | TGCGCCAGCAGCTTCAGGACAGGTTACAATGAGCAGTTCTTC
TRBJ2-3 | TRBD2 | TRBV12-3/TRBV12-4 | few | CASTIRGLVVPDTQYF | TGTGCCAGCACTATCCGGGGACTAGTTGTACCAGATACGCAGTATTTT
TRBJ2-7 | TRBD1 | TRBV28 | few | CASSPAGTGNYEQYF | TGTGCCAGCAGTCCTGCCGGGACAGGGAACTACGAGCAGTACTTC
TRBJ1-3 | - | TRBV12-3/TRBV12-4 | few | CASSPGDYSGNTIYF | TGTGCCAGCAGCCCCGGGGACTACTCTGGAAACACCATATATTTT
TRBJ2-3 | - | TRBV10-3 | few | CAISANRDTDTQYF | TGTGCCATCAGTGCGAACAGGGACACAGATACGCAGTATTTT
TRBJ2-3 | TRBD2 | TRBV12-3/TRBV12-4 | once | CASSARGGSDTQYF | TGTGCCAGCAGTGCACGCGGGGGGTCAGATACGCAGTATTTT
TRBJ2-1 | - | TRBV7-9 | few | CASSRGDRYYNEQFF | TGTGCCAGCAGCCGGGGGGACAGGTATTACAATGAGCAGTTCTTC
TRBJ1-2 | - | TRBV6-1 | - | CASRDTGRINYGYTF | TGTGCCAGCAGAGATACAGGGAGGATTAACTATGGCTACACCTTC
TRBJ2-1 | - | TRBV7-2 | - | CASRPQGRGQFF | TGTGCCAGCAGGCCCCAGGGGAGGGGGCAGTTCTTC
TRBJ1-2 | - | TRBV6-4 | - | CASSPPGGPRHGYTF | TGTGCCAGCAGTCCCCCCGGGGGGCCGAGGCATGGCTACACCTTC
TRBJ2-1 | TRBD1 | TRBV28 | few | CASSFPGQGGYEQFF | TGTGCCAGCAGTTTCCCGGGACAGGGAGGATATGAGCAGTTCTTC
TRBJ1-1 | - | TRBV6-2/TRBV6-3 | - | CASLSTGNPEAFF | TGTGCCAGCCTCTCCACAGGGAACCCTGAAGCTTTCTTT
TRBJ2-7 | TRBD2 | TRBV12-3/TRBV12-4 | - | CASSPAGRGLYEQYF | TGTGCCAGCAGCCCCGCAGGGAGGGGCCTCTACGAGCAGTACTTC
TRBJ1-1 | TRBD1 | TRBV6-2/TRBV6-3 | few | CASSLSPGTGNTAGAFF | TGTGCCAGCTCGCTTTCTCCTGGGACAGGGAATACCGCTGGGGCTTTCTTT
TRBJ2-7 | - | TRBV5-1 | - | CASSWGSEQYF | TGCGCCAGCAGCTGGGGGAGCGAGCAGTACTTC
TRBJ1-4 | - | TRBV12-3/TRBV12-4 | - | CASSLIRQVSNEKLFF | TGTGCCAGCAGTTTAATCCGACAGGTTTCTAATGAAAAACTGTTTTTT
TRBJ1-4 | - | TRBV27 | few | CASSPRTLLNEKLFF | TGTGCCAGCAGTCCCCGGACACTTCTAAATGAAAAACTGTTTTTT
TRBJ2-1 | - | TRBV20-1 | medium-sized | CSAPENEQFF | TGCAGTGCCCCTGAGAATGAGCAGTTCTTC
TRBJ2-2 | - | TRBV7-9 | - | CAYRPGYANTGELFF | TGTGCCTATCGTCCCGGATACGCGAACACCGGGGAGCTGTTTTTT
TRBJ2-1 | TRBD1 | TRBV27 | few | CASSWGQASSYREQFF | TGTGCCAGCAGTTGGGGACAGGCATCCTCCTACAGGGAGCAGTTCTTC
TRBJ2-3 | - | TRBV28 | - | CASSRDTPTSSTDTQYF | TGTGCCAGCAGCCGCGACACGCCGACCTCCAGCACAGATACGCAGTATTTT
TRBJ1-5 | - | TRBV20-1 | few | CSASSLGGQPQHF | TGCAGTGCTAGCAGTCTAGGAGGTCAGCCCCAGCATTTT
TRBJ1-5 | - | TRBV20-1 | few | CSAPQGFNQPQHF | TGCAGTGCCCCACAAGGGTTTAATCAGCCCCAGCATTTT
TRBJ2-7 | TRBD2 | TRBV13 | - | CASSFSPGGGAYEQYF | TGTGCCAGCAGCTTCTCTCCGGGCGGGGGGGCCTACGAGCAGTACTTC
TRBJ2-6 | - | TRBV5-1 | - | CASSQTSNSGANVLTF | TGCGCCAGCAGCCAAACATCTAACTCTGGGGCCAACGTCCTGACTTTC
TRBJ2-3 | - | TRBV21-1 | few | CASTLRDRTSTDTQYF | TGTGCCAGCACCCTCCGGGACCGGACTAGCACAGATACGCAGTATTTT
TRBJ2-3 | - | TRBV5-1 | - | CASSWPRGSSTDTQYF | TGCGCCAGCAGCTGGCCCCGGGGGTCGAGCACAGATACGCAGTATTTT
TRBJ2-2 | TRBD2 | TRBV5-1 | - | CASSPLTSGGGSRWELFF | TGCGCCAGCAGCCCCCTAACTAGCGGGGGCGGGTCAAGGTGGGAGCTGTTTTTT
TRBJ2-1 | - | TRBV11-2 | - | CASSLDLVISNEQFF | TGTGCCAGCAGCTTAGATCTGGTTATTTCCAATGAGCAGTTCTTC
TRBJ2-5 | - | TRBV12-3/TRBV12-4 | - | CASSGTEGGKTQYF | TGTGCCAGCTCCGGGACGGAGGGGGGGAAGACCCAGTACTTC
TRBJ2-1 | - | TRBV10-3 | - | CAISEGDGIYNEQFF | TGTGCCATCAGTGAGGGGGACGGAATTTACAATGAGCAGTTCTTC
TRBJ1-1 | - | TRBV7-9 | - | CASSSALGLEWKAFF | TGTGCCAGCAGCTCCGCCCTCGGGTTAGAATGGAAAGCTTTCTTT
TRBJ2-5 | TRBD1 | TRBV5-1 | - | CASSLLDRAGTQYF | TGCGCCAGCAGCCTACTAGACAGGGCGGGGACCCAGTACTTC
TRBJ2-2 | - | TRBV4-1 | - | CASSQGGQVTGELFF | TGCGCCAGCAGCCAAGGGGGGCAGGTCACCGGGGAGCTGTTTTTT
TRBJ2-3 | - | TRBV1 | - | CTSSQVPQGHTDTQYF | TGCACCAGCAGCCAAGTACCTCAGGGGCACACAGATACGCAGTATTTT
TRBJ2-1 | TRBD1 | TRBV13 | - | CASSLGEGARFNEQFF | TGTGCCAGCAGCTTAGGTGAGGGGGCGCGGTTCAATGAGCAGTTCTTC